These 22 T cell receptor beta chains share one sample of origin, sequenced in a study of human T cells and chemical hapten exposure. TCRdb re-called the RACE reads with MiXCR, one entry per CDR3 protein. The data show roughly 86,000 distinct CDR3 sequences, with about 10% seen just once and about 2.4% held by the top ten. This sample's time point: patch test 1, 2 weeks after DPC sensitization. The treatment is: therapeutic diphenylcyclopropenone sensitization with weekly scalp DPC. Specimen: whole blood, collected in connection with sensitization to the hapten diphenylcyclopropenone (DPC). These receptors all stem from a man in his forties or fifties with alopecia areata. Some clones in this sample may be carry-over from other donors' samples.

The chain employs TRBV15 and TRBJ2-7; 9 bases are a match to TRBD2. Germline CDR1 and CDR2: LNHNV and YYDKDF (reference sequence). The trim removed 3 bases at V and 7 bases at J, leaving 10 bases unmatched. This CDR3 has 15 residues. The CDR3 region is CATSSALAGVGEQYV. CDR3 DNA: TGTGCCACCAGCAGTGCCTTAGCGGGAGTAGGTGAGCAGTACGTC.

This clonotype was detected only a few times. The rearrangement links TRBV19 to TRBJ1-2, with D maybe TRBD1 (6 bases). The CDR3 is 13 amino acids. Germline CDR1 reads LNHDA; CDR2 reads SQIVND (reference sequence). Trimming stripped 7 bases from V and 4 bases from J, with 13 bases between. CDR3 DNA: TGTGCCAGTATCCAGGGGCTCGGCTATGGCTACACCTTC. It codes for CASIQGLGYGYTF.

This sequence joins TRBV12-3 or TRBV12-4 and TRBJ2-1; D gene uncertain. There are 14 residues in the CDR3. Trimming took off 1 base at V and 3 bases at J, with 7 bases between the two ends. The CDR3 nucleotides are TGTGCCAGCAGTTTAGAGACAAACTACAATGAGCAGTTCTTC. Protein product: CASSLETNYNEQFF.

The chain recombines TRBV14 with TRBJ2-3; no clear D. Trimming left V 0 bases short and J 4 bases short, with 14 bases between. Germline CDR1 reads SGHDN; CDR2 reads FVKESK. This CDR3 is built from 16 residues. The CDR3 sequence: CASSQDWAVRADTQYF. In DNA form, the CDR3 reads TGTGCCAGCAGCCAAGATTGGGCCGTTCGGGCAGATACGCAGTATTTT.

The rearrangement uses TRBV27 and TRBJ2-1; 9 nucleotides agree with TRBD1. After removal of 8 bases from V and 5 bases from J, the junction contained 7 bases not matched to a gene. CDR1 MNHEY and CDR2 SMNVEV come from the germline V gene (reference sequence). CDR3 length: 14 residues. CDR3 nucleotides: TGTGCCAGCGGGACCGGGACAGGGCACAATGAGCAGTTCTTC. Translated, it gives CASGTGTGHNEQFF.

This clonotype was detected many times. The chain joins TRBV15 to TRBJ2-5; D call uncertain. Germline V gene lookup returns CDR1 LNHNV and CDR2 YYDKDF (reference sequence). The CDR3 extends over 14 amino acids. Trimming cost V 0 bases and J 2 bases, with 7 bases left between them. CDR3 sequence: CATSRDSGQETQYF. The CDR3 DNA reads TGTGCCACCAGCAGAGATTCCGGACAAGAGACCCAGTACTTC.

The V call is TRBV3-1, the J call TRBJ2-1; a possible D gene is TRBD1 (5 bases). The CDR3 runs to 13 residues. CDR1 is LGHDT and CDR2 is YNNKEL in the germline V gene (reference sequence). Trimming pared 1 base from V and 8 bases from J, leaving 9 bases between. The CDR3, as DNA: TGTGCCAGCAGCCAAGGCAGGGTCGATGAGCAGTTCTTC. Translating it yields CASSQGRVDEQFF.

This clonotype was observed a few times. The CDR3: CASRVIAGAYEQFF. CDR3 DNA: TGTGCCAGCAGGGTGATAGCGGGAGCCTATGAGCAGTTCTTC. The chain couples TRBV28 to TRBJ2-1; 9 nucleotides align to TRBD2. V shed 6 bases and J 8 bases; nucleotides not matched to a gene: 8. Germline V gene sequence: CDR1 MDHEN, CDR2 SYDVKM. The CDR3 has 14 amino acids.

This clonotype has just a few counts. This chain links TRBV28 with TRBJ1-1, with 8 nucleotides matching TRBD1. The CDR3 runs 14 residues. Trimming cost V 5 bases and J 4 bases; bases outside gene matches: 6. Germline CDR1 MDHEN, CDR2 SYDVKM. The CDR3 DNA reads as TGTGCCAGCAGTCGCCCCACAGGGGGCACTGAAGCTTTCTTT. It yields the protein CASSRPTGGTEAFF.

The chain is built from TRBV7-9 and TRBJ1-2; 9 nucleotides line up with TRBD1. CDR1 is SEHNR and CDR2 is FQNEAQ in the germline V gene (reference sequence). V trimming: 4 bases; J trimming: 1 base; junction bases outside the gene matches: 4. This CDR3 region has 15 residues. Written as DNA, the CDR3 is TGTGCCAGCAGCTCTTACAGGGGGCTTAACTATGGCTACACCTTC. The encoded protein is CASSSYRGLNYGYTF.

This rearrangement joins TRBV5-1 to TRBJ1-1; TRBD1 might be the D (5 bases). CDR1 is SGHRS, CDR2 YFSETQ, per germline. The CDR3 length is 13 residues. Trimming took 4 bases from V and 2 from J, leaving 9 bases between them. The CDR3 loop is CASSQGVNTEAFF. In DNA, the CDR3 is TGCGCCAGCAGCCAAGGGGTCAACACTGAAGCTTTCTTT. Supplemented by reference TRBV5-1 and TRBJ1-1, the full variable domain reads KAGVTQTPRYLIKTRGQQVTLSCSPISGHRSVSWYQQTPGQGLQFLFEYFSETQRNKGNFPGRFSGRQFSNSRSEMNVSTLELGDSALYLCASSQGVNTEAFFGQGTRLTVV.

This clonotype was counted only a few times. This chain uses TRBV6-5 with TRBJ2-3; 11 positions agree with TRBD2. V trimming: 1 base; J trimming: 6 bases; junction bases outside the gene matches: 6. Germline values: CDR1 MNHEY, CDR2 SVGAGI. The CDR3 is 16 residues long. CDR3 in DNA: TGTGCCAGCAGTTACTTGGGACTAGCGGAGACCGATACGCAGTATTTT. It codes for CASSYLGLAETDTQYF.

This clonotype was detected many times. The chain joins TRBV29-1 to TRBJ2-3; 11 positions match TRBD2. The germline V gene encodes CDR1 SQVTM and CDR2 ANQGSEA. V trimming: 2 bases; J trimming: 4 bases; junction bases outside the gene matches: 8. The CDR3 extends over 16 amino acids. The CDR3 sequence is CSVEKLAGVRPDTQYF. CDR3 in DNA: TGCAGCGTTGAAAAACTAGCGGGAGTAAGGCCAGATACGCAGTATTTT.

The chain joins TRBV20-1 to TRBJ1-1; D is possibly TRBD1 (6 bases). CDR3 length: 15 amino acids. Per germline, CDR1 DFQATT and CDR2 SNEGSKA (reference sequence). V gave up 0 bases and J gave up 3 bases, with 14 bases separating them. CDR3 loop: CSARDPTGLDTEAFF. CDR3 DNA: TGCAGTGCTAGAGACCCCACAGGGCTGGACACTGAAGCTTTCTTT.

The V and J genes are TRBV7-9 and TRBJ2-3, with 13 nucleotides matching TRBD2. V lost 5 bases and J lost 6; bases outside the gene matches: 5. The germline V gene has CDR1 SEHNR and CDR2 FQNEAQ (reference sequence). This CDR3 spans 15 amino acids. The CDR3 nucleotides read TGTGCCAGCAGCCGGACTAGCGGGAGTGTGGATACGCAGTATTTT. This sequence encodes CASSRTSGSVDTQYF.

This clonotype was picked up a small number of times. CDR3 protein: CASSLDRGTQYF. The DNA of the CDR3 is TGTGCCAGCAGCTTAGACAGGGGGACCCAGTACTTC. V usage is TRBV5-4 and J usage is TRBJ2-5; TRBD1 agrees at 8 bases. CDR3 size: 12 residues. V shed 2 bases, J shed 7 bases, and the junction held 1 base outside the gene matches. Germline CDR1 is SGHNT and CDR2 is YYREEE (reference sequence).

This clonotype was picked up a small number of times. The genes are TRBV28 and TRBJ2-1; the match to TRBD1 covers 7 bases. Germline V gene data show CDR1 as MDHEN and CDR2 as SYDVKM. There are 12 residues in the CDR3. Trimming at V came to 6 bases and at J to 9 bases, leaving 5 bases not matched to a gene. The CDR3 region is CASSHRGTEQFF. For the CDR3, the DNA is TGTGCCAGCAGCCACAGGGGAACTGAGCAGTTCTTC.

This clonotype occurred a few times. CDR3 bases: TGTGCCAGCAGTCCCAACCCTGGATTCTCCTACGATACGCAGTATTTT. It codes for CASSPNPGFSYDTQYF. The chain carries TRBV6-5 and TRBJ2-3; no clear D gene. Germline V gives CDR1 MNHEY, CDR2 SVGAGI. V dropped 5 bases and J dropped 6 bases, with 21 bases sitting between them. The CDR3 spans 16 residues.

This clonotype was counted a few times. The chain carries TRBV7-2 and TRBJ2-3; 9 nucleotides align to TRBD2. This CDR3 has 13 amino acids. The junction had 3 bases not matched to a gene; V was cut back by 3 bases and J by 8 bases. Germline V gene data show CDR1 as SGHTA and CDR2 as FQGNSA. The DNA for the CDR3 is TGTGCCAGCAGCTTTGGGACTAGCAGTACGCAGTATTTT. Protein product: CASSFGTSSTQYF.

This chain connects TRBV19 to TRBJ1-2; 8 bases map to TRBD1. CDR1 and CDR2 from the germline V gene are LNHDA and SQIVND (reference sequence). The CDR3 is 14 amino acids. The J segment lost 2 bases and the V segment lost 4 bases, leaving 3 bases of the junction unmatched. The CDR3 coding sequence is TGTGCCAGTAGTACCCGGGACAGGAACTATGGCTACACCTTC. Protein sequence: CASSTRDRNYGYTF. The full variable domain, with the rest looked up from reference TRBV19 and TRBJ1-2, is DGGITQSPKYLFRKEGQNVTLSCEQNLNHDAMYWYRQDPGQGLRLIYYSQIVNDFQKGDIAEGYSVSREKKESFPLTVTSAQKNPTAFYLCASSTRDRNYGYTFGSGTRLTVV.

This clonotype has only a few counts. The V gene is TRBV5-1, the J gene TRBJ2-7; no reliable D call. CDR1 is SGHRS, CDR2 YFSETQ, per germline. Trimming stripped 4 bases from V and 4 bases from J, with 9 bases between. The CDR3 loop spans 12 amino acids. The CDR3 nucleotides are TGCGCCAGCAGCAAGGACCGATACGAGCAGTACTTC. This translates into CASSKDRYEQYF.

The V and J genes are TRBV28 and TRBJ2-7, with TRBD1 as a possible D gene (6 bases). In germline, CDR1 is MDHEN, CDR2 SYDVKM. V gave up 6 bases and J gave up 2 bases, with 20 bases separating them. This CDR3 comprises 16 residues. In nucleotides, the CDR3 is TGTGCCAGCAGCCCCCCTACAGGGCACTTAGCCTACGAGCAGTACTTC. Translation gives CASSPPTGHLAYEQYF.